The rows below give T cell receptor beta chains drawn from one sample of a study of beta chain features in type 1 diabetes. Profiling relied on immunoSEQ multiplex PCR, and the TCRdb table lists in-frame clones only, not all of them. The table lists 350,000 to 450,000 clones, approximately 15% of them singletons. Sequenced: naive CD4+ T cells from blood. These receptors all come from a woman between 18 and 29 years old in good health. CDR3s include the opening cysteine and the closing phenylalanine or tryptophan. D genes are given only for firm matches. Clone size is not always given. Where it is, it says once, few, many or a class for expanded clones.

len	v_gene	j_gene	abundance	d_gene	CDR3nt	CDR3aa
14	TRBV7-2	TRBJ2-7	few	TRBD1	TGTGCCAGCAGCTTAGGGACAGGGCCTGCGGAGCAGTACTTC	CASSLGTGPAEQYF
13	TRBV7-9	TRBJ1-2	few	TRBD1	TGTGCCAGCAGCTTCGGGACAGTCTATGGCTACACCTTC	CASSFGTVYGYTF
15	TRBV30	TRBJ2-1	few	NA	TGTGCCTGGAGTGTCTCTAGGGGGGGTTACAATGAGCAGTTCTTC	CAWSVSRGGYNEQFF
16	TRBV6-6	TRBJ2-1	NA	TRBD2	TGTGCCAGCAGTCCTCGGACTAGCGGGAGGGGCCGCGAGCAGTTCTTC	CASSPRTSGRGREQFF
15	TRBV6-5	TRBJ1-1	few	NA	TGTGCCAGCAAGAGGGCCAGGGGTTCTAAGGAGTCAGCTTTCTTT	CASKRARGSKESAFF
13	TRBV18	TRBJ1-4	NA	NA	TGTGCCAGCTCCACGCTGGAGCGCGAAAAACTGTTTTTT	CASSTLEREKLFF
15	TRBV18	TRBJ2-6	NA	NA	TGTGCCAGCTCACCACTACACTCTGGGGCCAACGTCCTGACTTTC	CASSPLHSGANVLTF
15	TRBV28	TRBJ2-1	NA	TRBD1	TGTGCCAGCAGGACAGGGCGGAGGATTGTGAATGAGCAGTTCTTC	CASRTGRRIVNEQFF
13	TRBV6-5	TRBJ1-1	NA	TRBD1	TGTGCCAGCAGCTCAAACAGGGGCACTGAAGCTTTCTTT	CASSSNRGTEAFF
15	TRBV2	TRBJ1-1	once	TRBD1	TGTGCCAGCAGTGAAGCCGGGACAGGGTTCACTGAAGCTTTCTTT	CASSEAGTGFTEAFF
15	TRBV28	TRBJ1-2	few	NA	TGTGCCAGCAGTACAAGATTTCAGGATATAGACGGCTACACCTTC	CASSTRFQDIDGYTF
15	TRBV5-1	TRBJ2-6	NA	NA	TGCGCCAGCAGGCCCGTGGAGTCTGGGGCCAACGTCCTGACTTTC	CASRPVESGANVLTF
17	TRBV5-4	TRBJ2-1	few	TRBD2	TGTGCCAGCAGCCCGGGGACTAGCGGGATATTGAACAATGAGCAGTTCTTC	CASSPGTSGILNNEQFF
16	TRBV4-1	TRBJ2-1	few	NA	TGCGCCAGCAGCCAAGGGAGGGGACGAACCTCCAATGAGCAGTTCTTC	CASSQGRGRTSNEQFF
14	TRBV10-2	TRBJ2-7	NA	NA	TGCGCCAGCACTAGGGAGGTAAACTCCTACGAGCAGTACTTC	CASTREVNSYEQYF
14	TRBV9	TRBJ2-5	NA	TRBD1	TGTGCCAGCAGCGCACCGACAGGGATAGAGACCCAGTACTTC	CASSAPTGIETQYF
14	TRBV5-1	TRBJ2-5	few	TRBD1	TGCGCCAGCAGCCCTAGGACAGGGGTCTGGACCCAGTACTTC	CASSPRTGVWTQYF
15	TRBV5-4	TRBJ1-2	NA	NA	TGTGCCAGCAGCCCAGACAGGAGTACTAACTATGGCTACACCTTC	CASSPDRSTNYGYTF
21	TRBV21-1	TRBJ2-7	few	NA	TGTGCCAGCGGGCCCGTCCCACCCTGGGGGACTAGCGGGTCCTATTCCTACGAGCAGTACTTC	CASGPVPPWGTSGSYSYEQYF
11	TRBV28	TRBJ1-2	few	NA	TGTGCCAGCCGGGACACTTCGGGCTACACCTTC	CASRDTSGYTF
15	TRBV5-1	TRBJ2-3	few	TRBD2	TGCGCCAGCAAGGGGACTAGCGGGGCCACAGATACGCAGTATTTT	CASKGTSGATDTQYF
19	TRBV11-2	TRBJ2-3	NA	TRBD2	TGTGCCAGCAGCGGAGCGAGCGCTAGCGGGAGTTTCCGGATAGATACGCAGTATTTT	CASSGASASGSFRIDTQYF
14	TRBV5-6	TRBJ2-5	few	TRBD2	TGTGCCAGCAGCCAGGGACTACTTACAGAGACCCAGTACTTC	CASSQGLLTETQYF
18	TRBV4-2	TRBJ2-3	NA	TRBD2	TGTGCCAGCAGCCAACAACATTGGACTAGCGGGAGTGCAGATACGCAGTATTTT	CASSQQHWTSGSADTQYF
15	TRBV11-2	TRBJ2-3	few	NA	TGTGCCAGCAGCCGCTCGGAGGCCCGAGGAGATACGCAGTATTTT	CASSRSEARGDTQYF
16	TRBV6-5	TRBJ2-5	NA	NA	TGTGCCAGCAGTTCCCGCCGCACCCAGTACCAAGAGACCCAGTACTTC	CASSSRRTQYQETQYF
14	TRBV30	TRBJ2-5	few	NA	TGTGCCTGGAGTAGAGGCGGGCTACAAGAGACCCAGTACTTC	CAWSRGGLQETQYF
11	TRBV20-1	TRBJ1-5	few	NA	TGCAGTGCAGGGGCCGGTCAGCCCCAGCATTTT	CSAGAGQPQHF
15	TRBV7-9	TRBJ2-1	NA	TRBD2	TGTGCCAGCAGCTTAGAGGCGGGAGAGTACAATGAGCAGTTCTTC	CASSLEAGEYNEQFF
16	TRBV18	TRBJ1-2	few	TRBD1	TGTGCCAGCTCATCTAATCCGGGACAGGGGGCGAGCGGCTACACCTTC	CASSSNPGQGASGYTF